The 10 T cell receptor beta chains presented below share a single source sample, sequenced in a study of blood T cell repertoires in COVID-19. Clones were read by immunoSEQ multiplex PCR, and TCRdb kept only the in-frame ones, dropping some. The table records about 130,000 clones, under 85% of them present only once. Sample: PBMCs or T cells enriched from blood (not recorded which). These receptors originate from a young man who had recovered from COVID-19.

The V call is TRBV19, the J call TRBJ2-5; 7 nucleotides align to TRBD1. This CDR3 has 15 amino acids. Unmatched junction bases numbered 10, after V lost 4 bases and J lost 5 bases. Germline V lookup: CDR1 LNHDA, CDR2 SQIVND (reference sequence). DNA of the CDR3: TGTGCCAGTAGTACGGGGCAGGGGGTTTGGGAGACCCAGTACTTC. This translates into CASSTGQGVWETQYF. The variable domain in full, with the rest retrieved from reference TRBV19 and TRBJ2-5, is DGGITQSPKYLFRKEGQNVTLSCEQNLNHDAMYWYRQDPGQGLRLIYYSQIVNDFQKGDIAEGYSVSREKKESFPLTVTSAQKNPTAFYLCASSTGQGVWETQYFGPGTRLLVL.

The J gene is TRBJ2-2, the V gene TRBV7-3; unclear D gene. With 3 bases removed from V and 6 bases from J, the gap between germline ends came to 8 bases. CDR3 length equals 13 residues. The germline V gene encodes CDR1 SGHTA and CDR2 FQGTGA. The CDR3 sequence: CASSLRGPGELFF. In DNA form, the CDR3 reads TGTGCCAGCAGCTTGAGAGGCCCCGGGGAGCTGTTTTTT.

The rearrangement links TRBV5-1 to TRBJ1-4, with a tentative D call TRBD1 (5 bases). The CDR3 covers 14 residues. V gave up 0 bases and J gave up 11 bases, with 14 bases separating them. From germline, CDR1 is SGHRS and CDR2 YFSETQ. The CDR3 sequence is CASSLGADRGKLFF. The CDR3 DNA reads TGCGCCAGCAGCTTGGGAGCAGACCGGGGGAAACTGTTTTTT.

This chain connects TRBV5-1 to TRBJ1-5, with TRBD1 identical over 8 bases. Germline CDR1 SGHRS, CDR2 YFSETQ. V was clipped by 4 bases and J by 7 bases; unmatched bases: 7. CDR3 length equals 14 residues. CDR3 loop: CASSMETGVQPQHF. CDR3 DNA: TGCGCCAGCAGCATGGAGACAGGGGTACAGCCCCAGCATTTT.

This chain links TRBV28 with TRBJ1-2; D might be TRBD1 (5 bases). Trimming shortened V by 2 bases and J by 5 bases, and 6 bases separated the two germline ends. There are 12 residues in the CDR3. Per germline, CDR1 MDHEN and CDR2 SYDVKM. The CDR3 protein is CASSLGGYGYTF. CDR3 DNA sequence: TGTGCCAGCAGTTTAGGGGGGTATGGCTACACCTTC.

This chain uses TRBV7-2 with TRBJ1-2; TRBD1 might be the D (6 bases). Germline V lookup: CDR1 SGHTA, CDR2 FQGNSA. CDR3 size: 18 residues. Trimming stripped 5 bases from V and 4 bases from J, with 26 bases between. For the CDR3, the DNA is TGTGCCAGCAGCAACCCTCGGGTCAGGGCAGGGGATACCTATGGCTACACCTTC. This gives the protein CASSNPRVRAGDTYGYTF.

The J gene is TRBJ1-2, the V gene TRBV5-6, with D possibly matching TRBD1 (6 bases). This CDR3 spans 15 amino acids. Germline V gives CDR1 SGHDT, CDR2 YYEEEE. Trimming pared 0 bases from V and 0 bases from J, leaving 9 bases between. The CDR3 DNA follows: TGTGCCAGCAGCTTGGACAGACAGGCTAACTATGGCTACACCTTC. It encodes CASSLDRQANYGYTF.

This chain links TRBV5-6 with TRBJ2-1; 8 nucleotides agree with TRBD1. Germline V gene data show CDR1 as SGHDT and CDR2 as YYEEEE. Trimming removed 2 bases from V and 5 bases from J; junction bases left unmatched: 6. The CDR3 is 15 amino acids. CDR3: CASSFRTGPDNEQFF. In DNA form, the CDR3 reads TGTGCCAGCAGCTTTCGGACAGGGCCTGACAATGAGCAGTTCTTC.

V usage is TRBV19 and J usage is TRBJ1-2; D gene ambiguous. CDR1 is LNHDA and CDR2 is SQIVND in the germline V gene (reference sequence). Trimming shortened V by 3 bases and J by 2 bases, and 7 bases separated the two germline ends. The CDR3 covers 13 residues. For the CDR3, the DNA is TGTGCCAGTAGTATCGGCAGGAACTATGGCTACACCTTC. Protein product: CASSIGRNYGYTF.

The chain couples TRBV7-9 to TRBJ2-3; TRBD2 matches at 9 bases. The CDR3 is made up of 16 amino acids. Trimming took 5 bases from V and 6 from J; bases not matched to a gene: 12. The germline CDR1 and CDR2 sequences are SEHNR and FQNEAQ (reference sequence). The CDR3 DNA is TGTGCCAGCAGCCCCCGACTAGCGGTGGGGGGGGATACGCAGTATTTT. It encodes CASSPRLAVGGDTQYF.